By sample share, the clone carrying this T cell receptor (beta chain) is medium-sized. The antigen is unknown. Authors' data handling: Researchers built a distant-metastasis classifier for papillary thyroid cancer that drew on CDR3 differences across clinicopathological groups. TCRdb used MiXCR to call clones anew from the PCR reads. TCRdb assigned the V and J calls; the authors' analysis was not used. The repertoire holds more than 15,000 clones, with about 23% as singletons. In germline, CDR1 is MNHEY, CDR2 SMNVEV (reference sequence). The CDR3 length is 13 residues. Trimming took 6 bases from V and 3 from J, leaving 12 bases between them. The record originates from a study of metastatic and nonmetastatic thyroid tumors. About the research overall: The study looked at repertoires side by side in blood and in tumor or nodule tissue from malignant and benign thyroid patients. Study-level results: Compared with benign nodules, malignant thyroid tumors were reported to have significantly higher TCR beta diversity in both blood and tumor.

None of the patients had undergone any treatment ahead of thyroid surgery. The sample was adjacent normal tissue. This receptor was taken from a female donor with papillary thyroid cancer or a benign thyroid nodule (not recorded which). Some clones in this sample may be carry-over from other donors' samples. This chain links TRBV27 with TRBJ2-7; D not resolved. Here the CDR3 DNA reads TGTGCCAGCAGCTCGGATCTTCGCTACGAGCAGTACTTC. It specifies CASSSDLRYEQYF.